Listed below are T cell receptor beta chains from one sample, sequenced in a study of blood T cell repertoires in COVID-19. Clones were sequenced by immunoSEQ multiplex PCR, and TCRdb holds only the in-frame ones, with some missing. Here the sample spans over 250,000 clones, 70% to 90% being singletons. Sample: peripheral blood. The origin of the receptors is a woman in her sixties or seventies with acute or convalescent COVID-19. Each CDR3 is given with its conserved first and last residue. D genes are given only for firm matches.

j_call: TRBJ1-6; v_call: TRBV5-4; d_call: TRBD1; cdr3_nt: TGTGCCAGCAGCGTCGACAGGGGTTCACCCCTCCACTTT; cdr3_aa: CASSVDRGSPLHF
j_call: TRBJ2-3; v_call: TRBV3-1/TRBV3-2; d_call: .; cdr3_nt: TGTGCCAGCAGCCACCTGACTAGTCCACGCACAGATACGCAGTATTTT; cdr3_aa: CASSHLTSPRTDTQYF
j_call: TRBJ1-1; v_call: TRBV28; d_call: .; cdr3_nt: TGTGCCAGCAGTTTAGTCTCTGAAGCTTTCTTT; cdr3_aa: CASSLVSEAFF
j_call: TRBJ2-5; v_call: TRBV3-1/TRBV3-2; d_call: TRBD2; cdr3_nt: TGTGCCAGCAGCCAAGGCTCCGGGAGGGGTCAAGAGACCCAGTACTTC; cdr3_aa: CASSQGSGRGQETQYF
j_call: TRBJ1-2; v_call: TRBV5-4; d_call: .; cdr3_nt: TGTGCCAGCAGCTCGATCGGTCCCCCCAACACCTTC; cdr3_aa: CASSSIGPPNTF
j_call: TRBJ1-3; v_call: TRBV5-6; d_call: .; cdr3_nt: TGTGCCAGCAGCGTCCGACAGATCTCTGGAAACACCATATATTTT; cdr3_aa: CASSVRQISGNTIYF
j_call: TRBJ1-1; v_call: TRBV18; d_call: TRBD1; cdr3_nt: TGTGCCAGCTCGACAGGGGGCACGACTGAAGCTTTCTTT; cdr3_aa: CASSTGGTTEAFF
j_call: TRBJ2-5; v_call: TRBV5-1; d_call: TRBD1; cdr3_nt: TGCGCCAGCACCAAAGGGGGCGCTTTCGAGACCCAGTACTTC; cdr3_aa: CASTKGGAFETQYF
j_call: TRBJ2-2; v_call: TRBV5-1; d_call: TRBD2; cdr3_nt: TGCGCCAGCAGCTTGGTCCAGGGAGGGGCCGGGGAGCTGTTTTTT; cdr3_aa: CASSLVQGGAGELFF
j_call: TRBJ1-5; v_call: TRBV4-1; d_call: .; cdr3_nt: TGCGCCAGCAGTCCCGCGGGAGGTCAGCCCCAGCATTTT; cdr3_aa: CASSPAGGQPQHF
j_call: TRBJ1-5; v_call: TRBV3-1/TRBV3-2; d_call: .; cdr3_nt: TGTGCCAGCAGCCAAGGGTACACACCTCAGCCCCAGCATTTT; cdr3_aa: CASSQGYTPQPQHF